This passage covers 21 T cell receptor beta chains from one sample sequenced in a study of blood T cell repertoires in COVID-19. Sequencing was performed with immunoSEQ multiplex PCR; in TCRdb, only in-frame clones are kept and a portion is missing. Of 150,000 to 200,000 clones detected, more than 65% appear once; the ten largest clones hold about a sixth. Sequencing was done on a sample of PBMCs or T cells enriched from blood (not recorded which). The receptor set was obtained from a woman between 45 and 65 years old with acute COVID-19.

The CDR3 region is CASEAMAMNTEAFF. Here the CDR3 DNA reads TGTGCCAGCGAGGCCATGGCCATGAACACTGAAGCTTTCTTT. V is TRBV5-5 and J is TRBJ1-1; D gene unclear. Trimming removed 7 bases at V and 0 bases at J, with 13 bases between. The CDR3 covers 14 residues. CDR1 SGHKS and CDR2 YYEKEE come from the germline V gene (reference sequence).

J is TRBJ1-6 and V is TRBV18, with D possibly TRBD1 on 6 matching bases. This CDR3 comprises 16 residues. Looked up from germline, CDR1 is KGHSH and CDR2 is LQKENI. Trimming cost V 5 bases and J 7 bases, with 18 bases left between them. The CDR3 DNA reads TGTGCCAGCTCAACTCGGACGGGGGGCTTCAATTCACCCCTCCACTTT. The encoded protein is CASSTRTGGFNSPLHF.

The CDR3: CASSLYPPRQVNYEQYV. The CDR3 nucleotides are TGTGCCAGCAGTTTATATCCTCCTCGACAGGTGAACTACGAGCAGTACGTC. The J gene is TRBJ2-7, the V gene TRBV28, with D maybe TRBD1 (6 bases). The germline V gene encodes CDR1 MDHEN and CDR2 SYDVKM. V was clipped by 1 base and J by 3 bases, with 19 bases between them. The CDR3 covers 17 residues.

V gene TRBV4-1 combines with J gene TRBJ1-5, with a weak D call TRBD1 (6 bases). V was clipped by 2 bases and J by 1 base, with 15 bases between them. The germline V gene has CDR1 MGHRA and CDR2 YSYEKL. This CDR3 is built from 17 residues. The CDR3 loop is CASSQPTGLESNQPQHF. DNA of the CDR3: TGCGCCAGCAGCCAACCTACAGGGCTGGAGAGCAATCAGCCCCAGCATTTT.

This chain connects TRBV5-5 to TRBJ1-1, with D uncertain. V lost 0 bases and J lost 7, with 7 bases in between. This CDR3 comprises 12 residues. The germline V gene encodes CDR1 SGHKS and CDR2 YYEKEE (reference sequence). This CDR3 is CASSLAVYEAFF. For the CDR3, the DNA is TGTGCCAGCAGCTTGGCCGTATATGAAGCTTTCTTT. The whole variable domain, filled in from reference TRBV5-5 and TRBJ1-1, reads DAGVTQSPTHLIKTRGQQVTLRCSPISGHKSVSWYQQVLGQGPQFIFQYYEKEERGRGNFPDRFSARQFPNYSSELNVNALLLGDSALYLCASSLAVYEAFFGQGTRLTVV.

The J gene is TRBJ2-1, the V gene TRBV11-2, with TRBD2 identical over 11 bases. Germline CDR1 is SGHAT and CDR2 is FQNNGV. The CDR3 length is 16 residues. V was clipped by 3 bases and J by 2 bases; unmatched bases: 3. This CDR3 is CASSFSGGDTYNEQFF. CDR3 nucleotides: TGTGCCAGCAGCTTTAGCGGGGGGGACACCTACAATGAGCAGTTCTTC.

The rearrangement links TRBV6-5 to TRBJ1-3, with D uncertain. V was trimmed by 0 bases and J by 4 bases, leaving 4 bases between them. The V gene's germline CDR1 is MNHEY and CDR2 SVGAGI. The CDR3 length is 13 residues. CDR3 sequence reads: CASSYSLGNTIYF. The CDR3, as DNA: TGTGCCAGCAGTTACTCTCTCGGAAACACCATATATTTT.

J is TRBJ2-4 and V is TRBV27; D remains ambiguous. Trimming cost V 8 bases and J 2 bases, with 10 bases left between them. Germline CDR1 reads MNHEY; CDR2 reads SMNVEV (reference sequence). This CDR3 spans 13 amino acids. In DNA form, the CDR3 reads TGTGCCAGCTCTTTCCTATCCAAAAACATTCAGTACTTC. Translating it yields CASSFLSKNIQYF.

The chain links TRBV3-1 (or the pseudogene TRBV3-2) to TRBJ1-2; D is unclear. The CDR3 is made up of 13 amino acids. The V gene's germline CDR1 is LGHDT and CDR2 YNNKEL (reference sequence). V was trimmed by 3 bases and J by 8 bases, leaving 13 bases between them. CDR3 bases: TGTGCCAGCAGCCAGCGGCGCGTAGCCGGCTACACCTTC. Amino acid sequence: CASSQRRVAGYTF.

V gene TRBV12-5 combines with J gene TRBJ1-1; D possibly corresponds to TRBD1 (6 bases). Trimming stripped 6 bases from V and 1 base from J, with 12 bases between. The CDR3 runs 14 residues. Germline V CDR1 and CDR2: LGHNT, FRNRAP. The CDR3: CASGPGQTNTEAFF. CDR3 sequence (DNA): TGTGCTAGTGGGCCAGGACAGACGAACACTGAAGCTTTCTTT.

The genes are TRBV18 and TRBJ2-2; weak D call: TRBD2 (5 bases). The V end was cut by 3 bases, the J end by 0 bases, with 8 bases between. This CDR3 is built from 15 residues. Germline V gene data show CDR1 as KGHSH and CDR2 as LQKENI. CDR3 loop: CASSPRAANTGELFF. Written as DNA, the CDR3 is TGTGCCAGCTCACCGAGAGCGGCGAACACCGGGGAGCTGTTTTTT.

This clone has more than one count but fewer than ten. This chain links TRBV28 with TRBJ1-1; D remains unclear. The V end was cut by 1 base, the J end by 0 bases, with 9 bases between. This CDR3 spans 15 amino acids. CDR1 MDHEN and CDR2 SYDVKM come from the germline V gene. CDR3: CASSLFPYLNTEAFF. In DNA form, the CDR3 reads TGTGCCAGCAGTTTATTTCCATACTTGAACACTGAAGCTTTCTTT. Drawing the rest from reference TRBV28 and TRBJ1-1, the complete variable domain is DVKVTQSSRYLVKRTGEKVFLECVQDMDHENMFWYRQDPGLGLRLIYFSYDVKMKEKGDIPEGYSVSREKKERFSLILESASTNQTSMYLCASSLFPYLNTEAFFGQGTRLTVV.

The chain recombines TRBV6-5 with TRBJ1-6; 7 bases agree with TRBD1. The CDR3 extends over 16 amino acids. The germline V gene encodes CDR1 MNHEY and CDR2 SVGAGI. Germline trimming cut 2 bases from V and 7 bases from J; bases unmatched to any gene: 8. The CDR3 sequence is CASSYTPGGRNSPLHF. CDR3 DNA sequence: TGTGCCAGCAGTTACACCCCAGGGGGAAGGAATTCACCCCTCCACTTT.

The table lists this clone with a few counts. The chain's CDR3 is CASRDSYDNQPQHF. In DNA form, the CDR3 reads TGTGCCAGCCGCGATTCGTATGACAATCAGCCCCAGCATTTT. The chain uses TRBV6-5 and TRBJ1-5; D is uncertain. This CDR3 is built from 14 residues. CDR1 is MNHEY, CDR2 SVGAGI, per germline. V lost 8 bases and J lost 3, with 14 bases in between.

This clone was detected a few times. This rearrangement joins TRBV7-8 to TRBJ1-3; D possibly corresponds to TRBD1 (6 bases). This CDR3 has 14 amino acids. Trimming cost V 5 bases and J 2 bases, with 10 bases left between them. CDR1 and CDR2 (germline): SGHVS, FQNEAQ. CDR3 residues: CASSLRGTGNTIYF. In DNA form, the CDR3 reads TGTGCCAGCAGCCTAAGGGGGACTGGAAACACCATATATTTT.

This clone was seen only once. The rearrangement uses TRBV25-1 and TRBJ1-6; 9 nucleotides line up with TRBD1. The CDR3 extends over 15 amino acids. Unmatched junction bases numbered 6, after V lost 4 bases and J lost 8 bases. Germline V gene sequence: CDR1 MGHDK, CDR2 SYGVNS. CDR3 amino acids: CASSGSGTGYSPLHF. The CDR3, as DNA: TGTGCCAGCAGTGGTTCCGGGACAGGGTATTCACCCCTCCACTTT.

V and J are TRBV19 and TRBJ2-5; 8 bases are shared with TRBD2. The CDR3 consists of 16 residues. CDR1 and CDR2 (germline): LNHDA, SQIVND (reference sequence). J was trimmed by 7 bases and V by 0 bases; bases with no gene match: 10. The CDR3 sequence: CASSIDASGGQLTQYF. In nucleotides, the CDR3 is TGTGCCAGTAGTATAGATGCCAGCGGGGGTCAATTGACCCAGTACTTC.

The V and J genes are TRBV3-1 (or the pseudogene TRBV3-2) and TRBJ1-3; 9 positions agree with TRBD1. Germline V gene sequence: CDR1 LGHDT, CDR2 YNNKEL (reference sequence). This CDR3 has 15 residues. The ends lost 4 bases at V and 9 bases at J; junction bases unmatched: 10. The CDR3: CASSPGQGTHSTIYF. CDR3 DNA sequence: TGTGCCAGCAGCCCCGGACAGGGGACTCATAGCACCATATATTTT.

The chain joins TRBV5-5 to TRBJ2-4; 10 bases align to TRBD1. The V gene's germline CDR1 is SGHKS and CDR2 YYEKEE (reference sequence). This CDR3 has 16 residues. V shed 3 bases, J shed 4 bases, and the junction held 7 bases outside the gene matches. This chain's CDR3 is CASSSEPGQGKNIQYF. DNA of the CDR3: TGTGCCAGCAGCTCGGAACCGGGACAGGGGAAAAACATTCAGTACTTC.

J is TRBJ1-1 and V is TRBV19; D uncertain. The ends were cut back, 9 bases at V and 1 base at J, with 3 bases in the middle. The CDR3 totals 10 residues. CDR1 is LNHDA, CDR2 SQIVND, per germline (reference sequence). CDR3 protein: CARRNTEAFF. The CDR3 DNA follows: TGTGCCAGGAGGAACACTGAAGCTTTCTTT.

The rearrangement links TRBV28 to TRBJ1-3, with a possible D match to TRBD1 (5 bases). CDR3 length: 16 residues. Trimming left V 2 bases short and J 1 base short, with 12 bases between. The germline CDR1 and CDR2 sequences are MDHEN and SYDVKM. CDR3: CASSLIIRGSGNTIYF. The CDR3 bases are TGTGCCAGCAGTTTAATAATTAGGGGTTCTGGAAACACCATATATTTT.